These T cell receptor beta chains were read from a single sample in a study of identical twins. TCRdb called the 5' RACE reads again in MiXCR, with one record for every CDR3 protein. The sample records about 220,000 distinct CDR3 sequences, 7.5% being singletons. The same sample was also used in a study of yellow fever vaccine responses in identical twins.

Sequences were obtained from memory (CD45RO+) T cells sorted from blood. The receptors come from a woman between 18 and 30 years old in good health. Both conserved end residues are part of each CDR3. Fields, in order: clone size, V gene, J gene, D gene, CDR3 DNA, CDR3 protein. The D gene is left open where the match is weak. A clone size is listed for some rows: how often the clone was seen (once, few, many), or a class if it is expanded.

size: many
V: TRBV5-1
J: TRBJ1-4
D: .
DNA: TGTGCCAGCAGTTTCGGGGCAACTAATGAAAAACTGTTTTTT
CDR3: CASSFGATNEKLFF

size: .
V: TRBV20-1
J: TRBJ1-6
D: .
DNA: TGCAGTGCCTGGACGGACCCGAATTCACCCCTCCACTTT
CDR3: CSAWTDPNSPLHF

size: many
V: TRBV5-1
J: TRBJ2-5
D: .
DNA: TGTGCCAGCAGTTTAGCAGGTGGAGAGACCCAGTACTTC
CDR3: CASSLAGGETQYF

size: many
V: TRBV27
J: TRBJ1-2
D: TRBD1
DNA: TGTGCCAGCAGGCCGGGACAGGGGGCTCCCTATGGCTACACCTTC
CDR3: CASRPGQGAPYGYTF

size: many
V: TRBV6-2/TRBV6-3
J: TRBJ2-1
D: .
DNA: TGTGCCAGCAGGCCTAGCCCTGACGGGGGCTATGAGCAGTTCTTC
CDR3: CASRPSPDGGYEQFF

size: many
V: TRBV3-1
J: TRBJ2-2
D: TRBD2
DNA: TGTGCCAGCAGCCCTGTTGCGGGGGGCACCGGGGAGCTGTTTTTT
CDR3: CASSPVAGGTGELFF

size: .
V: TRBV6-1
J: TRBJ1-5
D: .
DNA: TGTGCCAGCAAGGCGTCGGGTTGGAATCAGCCCCAGCATTTT
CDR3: CASKASGWNQPQHF

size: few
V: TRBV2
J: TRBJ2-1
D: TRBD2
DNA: TGTGCCAGCAGTGACAACCTCCGGGGGGGTTCCTACAATGAGCAGTTCTTC
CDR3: CASSDNLRGGSYNEQFF

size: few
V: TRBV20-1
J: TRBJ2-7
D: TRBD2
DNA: TGCAGTGCTAGACTGGGACTAGCGGGAGTCTGGTCCTACGAGCAGTACTTC
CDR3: CSARLGLAGVWSYEQYF

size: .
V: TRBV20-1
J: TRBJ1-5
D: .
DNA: TGCAGTGCTAGAGATCTCCAGGGTAATCAGCCCCAGCATTTT
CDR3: CSARDLQGNQPQHF

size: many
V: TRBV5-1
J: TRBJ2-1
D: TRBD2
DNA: TGCGCCAGCAGCCCCGGACTAGCGGGGGGGTTAGCTGAGCAGTTCTTC
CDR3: CASSPGLAGGLAEQFF

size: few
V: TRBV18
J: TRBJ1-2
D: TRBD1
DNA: TGTGCCAGCTCACCACCGGGACAGGGGGCGTGGGGCTACACCTTC
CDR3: CASSPPGQGAWGYTF

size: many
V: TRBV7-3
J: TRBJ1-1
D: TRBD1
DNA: TGTGCCAGCAGCAAATTGGGACAGGGGAACACTGAAGCTTTCTTT
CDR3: CASSKLGQGNTEAFF

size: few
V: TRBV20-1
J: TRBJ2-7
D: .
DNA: TGCAGTGCTAGGAACCGCGCCGGGAATCACTACGAGCAGTACTTC
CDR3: CSARNRAGNHYEQYF

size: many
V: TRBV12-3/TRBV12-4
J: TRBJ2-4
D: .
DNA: TGTGCCAGCAGCCTAAGAGGGGGGGGCATTCAGTACTTC
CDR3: CASSLRGGGIQYF

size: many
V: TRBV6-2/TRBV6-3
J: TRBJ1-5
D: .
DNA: TGTGCCAGCAGTTATGATTTGGCCCAGCCCCAGCATTTT
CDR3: CASSYDLAQPQHF

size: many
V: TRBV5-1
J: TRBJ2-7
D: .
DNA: TGCGCCAGCAGCCCGGGATTGACCTACGAGCAGTACTTC
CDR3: CASSPGLTYEQYF

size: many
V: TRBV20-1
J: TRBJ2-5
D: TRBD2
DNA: TGCAGTGCGGACCCCCAGCGGGAGGCGGAGACCCAGTACTTC
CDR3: CSADPQREAETQYF

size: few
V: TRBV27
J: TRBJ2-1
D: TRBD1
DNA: TGTGCCAGCAGTTTAAACAGGGGGCTGGACAATGAGCAGTTCTTC
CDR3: CASSLNRGLDNEQFF

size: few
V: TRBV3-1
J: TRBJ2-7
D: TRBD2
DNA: TGTGCCAGCAGCCAGCTCGCGGGAGGGTCCGAGCAGTACTTC
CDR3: CASSQLAGGSEQYF

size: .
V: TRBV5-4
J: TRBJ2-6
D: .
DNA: TGTGCCAGCAGCCGCCAAGCTGGGGCCAACGTCCTGACTTTC
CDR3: CASSRQAGANVLTF

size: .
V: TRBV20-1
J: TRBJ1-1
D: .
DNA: TGCAGTGCTAGAGATTACAGGGCTTTTGAAGCTTTCTTT
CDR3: CSARDYRAFEAFF

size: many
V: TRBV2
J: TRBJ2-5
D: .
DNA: TGTGCCAGCGGGAGAGAGGAGACCCAGTACTTC
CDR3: CASGREETQYF

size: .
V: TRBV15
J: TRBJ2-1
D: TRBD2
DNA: TGTGCCACCAGCGGGTCCATGACTAGCCGGGGGGAGCAGTTCTTC
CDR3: CATSGSMTSRGEQFF

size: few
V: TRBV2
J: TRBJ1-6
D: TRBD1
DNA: TGTGCCAGTCGAGCACAGGGGGCCGGCATTTCACCCCTCCACTTT
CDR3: CASRAQGAGISPLHF

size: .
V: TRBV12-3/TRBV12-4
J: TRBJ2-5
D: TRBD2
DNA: TGTGCCAGCAGTTTTATTAGCGGGGGTGAGACCCAGTACTTC
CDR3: CASSFISGGETQYF

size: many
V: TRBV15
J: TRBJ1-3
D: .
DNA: TGTGCCACCAGCAGATTAGGACAGAATGCAATATCTGGAAACACCATATATTTT
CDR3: CATSRLGQNAISGNTIYF

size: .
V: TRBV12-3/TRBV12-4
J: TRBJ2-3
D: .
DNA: TGTGCCAGCAGACCCACCATAACAGATACGCAGTATTTT
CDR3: CASRPTITDTQYF

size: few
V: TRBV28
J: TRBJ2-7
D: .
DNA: TGTGCCAGCAGTTTGTTAGTTGCCGAGCAGTACTTC
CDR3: CASSLLVAEQYF

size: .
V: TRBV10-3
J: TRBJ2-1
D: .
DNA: TGTGCCATCAGTGAGGTACAGGCCGGGGGTGAGCAGTTCTTC
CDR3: CAISEVQAGGEQFF

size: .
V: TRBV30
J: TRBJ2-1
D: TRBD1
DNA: TGTGCCTGGAAAGCCGGGACAGGGACCGGGGGGCAGTTCTTC
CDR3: CAWKAGTGTGGQFF

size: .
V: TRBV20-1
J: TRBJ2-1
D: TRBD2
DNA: TGCAGTGCCGAAACGCTAGCGGGAGGGAATGGTGAGCAGTTCTTC
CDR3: CSAETLAGGNGEQFF

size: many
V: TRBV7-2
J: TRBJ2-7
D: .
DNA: TGTGCCAGCAGCTTACCAGGGGTCGTTCACGAGCAGTACTTC
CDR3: CASSLPGVVHEQYF

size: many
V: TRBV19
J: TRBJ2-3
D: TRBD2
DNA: TGTGCCAGTAGTACCGAACTAGCGGGAGGAGAGGATACGCAGTATTTT
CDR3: CASSTELAGGEDTQYF

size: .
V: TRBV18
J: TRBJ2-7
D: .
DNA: TGTGCCAGCTCACCCAACGAGTTTAGCGTCTCCTACGAGCAGTACTTC
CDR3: CASSPNEFSVSYEQYF

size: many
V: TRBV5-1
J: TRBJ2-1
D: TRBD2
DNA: TGCGCCAGCAGGTCGGGGGGACTCTACAATGAGCAGTTCTTC
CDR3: CASRSGGLYNEQFF

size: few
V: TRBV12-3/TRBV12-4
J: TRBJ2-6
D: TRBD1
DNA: TGTGCCAGCAGTAAACAGGGGTCTGGGGCCAACGTCCTGACTTTC
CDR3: CASSKQGSGANVLTF

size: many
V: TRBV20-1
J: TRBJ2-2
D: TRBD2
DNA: TGCAGTGCTGAAGCGGGGGGGAAGAACACCGGGGAGCTGTTTTTT
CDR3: CSAEAGGKNTGELFF

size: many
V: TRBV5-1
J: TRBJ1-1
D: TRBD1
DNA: TGCGCCAGCAGCTTGTCGGGACAGGGAACTGAAGCTTTCTTT
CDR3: CASSLSGQGTEAFF

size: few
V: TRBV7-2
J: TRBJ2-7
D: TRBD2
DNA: TGTGCCAGCAGCTTAGCCCCAGGGACTACTCACGAGCAGTACTTC
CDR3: CASSLAPGTTHEQYF

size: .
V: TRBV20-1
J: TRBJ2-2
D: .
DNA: TGCAGTGCTAGAGATCTATTAGGGTTTGACACCGGGGAGCTGTTTTTT
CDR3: CSARDLLGFDTGELFF

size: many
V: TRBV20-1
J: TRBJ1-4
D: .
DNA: TGCAGTGGGAACGAGGACGAAAAACTGTTTTTT
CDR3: CSGNEDEKLFF

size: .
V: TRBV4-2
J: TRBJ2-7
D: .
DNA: TGTGCCAGCAGCACCGTTGGAGGCTACGAGCAGTACTTC
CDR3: CASSTVGGYEQYF

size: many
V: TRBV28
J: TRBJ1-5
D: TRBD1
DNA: TGTGCCAGCAGTGAGCGGACAGGGCGCAATCAGCCCCAGCATTTT
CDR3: CASSERTGRNQPQHF

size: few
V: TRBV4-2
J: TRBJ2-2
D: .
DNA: TGTGCCAGCAGCCAAGTGCGCCTGGGGATCACCGGGGAGCTGTTTTTT
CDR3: CASSQVRLGITGELFF

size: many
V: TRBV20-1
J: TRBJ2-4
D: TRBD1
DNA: TGCAGTGCGTGGGACAGGGGGCCTGCAAACATTCAGTACTTC
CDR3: CSAWDRGPANIQYF

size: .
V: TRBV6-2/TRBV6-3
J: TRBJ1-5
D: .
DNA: TGTGCCAGCAGTTACCTTATGGGAACAGGGAGGAGGTCTGATCAGCCCCAGCATTTT
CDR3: CASSYLMGTGRRSDQPQHF

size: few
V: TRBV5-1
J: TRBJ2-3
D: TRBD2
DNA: TGCGCCAGCAGCTTGGGACTAGCGGGAGGGCCAGATACGCAGTATTTT
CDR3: CASSLGLAGGPDTQYF